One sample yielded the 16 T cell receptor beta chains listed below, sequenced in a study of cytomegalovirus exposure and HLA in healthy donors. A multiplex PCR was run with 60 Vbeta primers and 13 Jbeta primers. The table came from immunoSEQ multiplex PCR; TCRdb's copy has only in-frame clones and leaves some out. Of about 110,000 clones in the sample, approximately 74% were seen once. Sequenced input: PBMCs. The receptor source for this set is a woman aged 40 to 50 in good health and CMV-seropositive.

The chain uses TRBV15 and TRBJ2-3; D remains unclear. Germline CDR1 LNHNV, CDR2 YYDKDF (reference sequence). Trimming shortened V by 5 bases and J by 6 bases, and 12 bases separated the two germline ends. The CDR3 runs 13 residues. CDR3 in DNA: TGTGCCACCAGCCTGATTGGGCTGGATACGCAGTATTTT. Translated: CATSLIGLDTQYF.

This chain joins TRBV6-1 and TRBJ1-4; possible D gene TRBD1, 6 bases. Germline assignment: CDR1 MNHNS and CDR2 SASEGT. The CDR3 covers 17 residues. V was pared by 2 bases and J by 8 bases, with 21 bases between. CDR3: CASSEKNQAQGSEKLFF. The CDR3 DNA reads TGTGCCAGCAGTGAAAAAAACCAGGCACAGGGAAGCGAAAAACTGTTTTTT.

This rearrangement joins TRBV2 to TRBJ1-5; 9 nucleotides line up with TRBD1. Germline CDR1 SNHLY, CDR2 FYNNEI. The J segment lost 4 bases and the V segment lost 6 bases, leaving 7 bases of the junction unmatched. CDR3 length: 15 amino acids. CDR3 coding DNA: TGTGCCAGCAGGACGCTAGGACAGGGGAATCAGCCCCAGCATTTT. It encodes CASRTLGQGNQPQHF.

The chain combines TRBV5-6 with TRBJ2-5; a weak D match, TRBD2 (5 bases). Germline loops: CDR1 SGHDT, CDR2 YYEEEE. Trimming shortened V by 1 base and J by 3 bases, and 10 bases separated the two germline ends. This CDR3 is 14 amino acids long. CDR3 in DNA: TGTGCCAGCAGCTTGTTCACTAGGGAAGAGACCCAGTACTTC. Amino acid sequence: CASSLFTREETQYF.

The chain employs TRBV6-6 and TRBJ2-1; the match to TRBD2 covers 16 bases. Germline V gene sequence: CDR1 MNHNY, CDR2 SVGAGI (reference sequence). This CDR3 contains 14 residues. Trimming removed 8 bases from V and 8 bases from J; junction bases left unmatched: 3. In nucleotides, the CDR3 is TGTGCCAGCGGGACTAGCGGGAGGGTTTATGAGCAGTTCTTC. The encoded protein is CASGTSGRVYEQFF.

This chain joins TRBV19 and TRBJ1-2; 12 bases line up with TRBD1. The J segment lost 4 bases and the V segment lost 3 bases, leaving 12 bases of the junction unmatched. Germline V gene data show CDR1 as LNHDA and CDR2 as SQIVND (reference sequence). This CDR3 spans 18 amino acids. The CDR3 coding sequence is TGTGCCAGTAGTATGTACCGGGACAGGGGGCGCGGTGGCTATGGCTACACCTTC. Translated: CASSMYRDRGRGGYGYTF.

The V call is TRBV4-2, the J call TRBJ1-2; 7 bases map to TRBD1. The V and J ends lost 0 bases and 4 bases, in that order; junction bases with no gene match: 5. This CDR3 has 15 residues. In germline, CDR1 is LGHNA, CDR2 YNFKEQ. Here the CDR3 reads CASSQEPGQPYGYTF. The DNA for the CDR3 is TGTGCCAGCAGCCAAGAGCCGGGACAGCCCTATGGCTACACCTTC.

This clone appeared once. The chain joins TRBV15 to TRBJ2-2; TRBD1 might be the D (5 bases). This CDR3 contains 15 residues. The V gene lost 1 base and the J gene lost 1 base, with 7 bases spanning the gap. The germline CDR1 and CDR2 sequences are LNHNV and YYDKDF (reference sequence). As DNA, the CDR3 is TGTGCCACCAGCAGAGGCGGACAGAACACCGGGGAGCTGTTTTTT. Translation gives CATSRGGQNTGELFF. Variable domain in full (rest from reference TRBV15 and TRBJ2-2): DAMVIQNPRYQVTQFGKPVTLSCSQTLNHNVMYWYQQKSSQAPKLLFHYYDKDFNNEADTPDNFQSRRPNTSFCFLDIRSPGLGDTAMYLCATSRGGQNTGELFFGEGSRLTVL.

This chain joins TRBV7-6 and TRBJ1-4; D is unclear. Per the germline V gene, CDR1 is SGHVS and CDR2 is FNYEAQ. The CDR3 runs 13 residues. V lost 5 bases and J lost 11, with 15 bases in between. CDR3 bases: TGTGCCAGCAGCGACACGGGGTACGGTAAACTGTTTTTT. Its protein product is CASSDTGYGKLFF.

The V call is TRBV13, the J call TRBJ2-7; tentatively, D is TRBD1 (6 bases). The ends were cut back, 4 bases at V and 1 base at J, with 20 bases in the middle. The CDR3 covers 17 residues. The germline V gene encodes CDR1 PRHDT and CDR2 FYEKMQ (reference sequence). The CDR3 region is CASSSPLLGAESYEQYF. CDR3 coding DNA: TGTGCCAGCAGCTCGCCCCTGTTGGGGGCCGAATCCTACGAGCAGTACTTC.

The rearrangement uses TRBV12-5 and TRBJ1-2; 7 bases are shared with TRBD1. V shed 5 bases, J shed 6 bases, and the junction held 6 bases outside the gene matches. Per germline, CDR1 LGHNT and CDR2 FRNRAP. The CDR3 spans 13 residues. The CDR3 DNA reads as TGTGCTAGTGGTACAGACAGGGTGGATGGCTACACCTTC. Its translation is CASGTDRVDGYTF. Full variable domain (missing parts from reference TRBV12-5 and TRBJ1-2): DARVTQTPRHKVTEMGQEVTMRCQPILGHNTVFWYRQTMMQGLELLAYFRNRAPLDDSGMPKDRFSAEMPDATLATLKIQPSEPRDSAVYFCASGTDRVDGYTFGSGTRLTVV.

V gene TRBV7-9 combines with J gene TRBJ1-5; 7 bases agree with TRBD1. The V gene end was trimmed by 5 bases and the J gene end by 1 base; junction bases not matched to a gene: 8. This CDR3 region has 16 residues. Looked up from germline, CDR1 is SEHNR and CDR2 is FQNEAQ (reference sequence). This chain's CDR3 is CASSTSQQGSNQPQHF. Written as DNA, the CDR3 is TGTGCCAGCAGCACCTCACAACAGGGGAGCAATCAGCCCCAGCATTTT.

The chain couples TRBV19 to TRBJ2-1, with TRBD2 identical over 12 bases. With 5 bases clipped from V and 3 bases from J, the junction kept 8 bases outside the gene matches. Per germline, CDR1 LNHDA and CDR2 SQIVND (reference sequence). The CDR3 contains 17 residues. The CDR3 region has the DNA TGTGCCAGTAGTCTGGCGAGACTAGCGGGAGTCTACAATGAGCAGTTCTTC. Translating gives CASSLARLAGVYNEQFF. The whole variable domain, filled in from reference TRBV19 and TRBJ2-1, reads DGGITQSPKYLFRKEGQNVTLSCEQNLNHDAMYWYRQDPGQGLRLIYYSQIVNDFQKGDIAEGYSVSREKKESFPLTVTSAQKNPTAFYLCASSLARLAGVYNEQFFGPGTRLTVL.

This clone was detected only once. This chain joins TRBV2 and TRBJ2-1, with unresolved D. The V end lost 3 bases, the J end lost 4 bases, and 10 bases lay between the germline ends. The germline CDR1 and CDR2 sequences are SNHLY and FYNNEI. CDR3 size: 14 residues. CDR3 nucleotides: TGTGCCAGCAGTGAGAGCTGGTGGTACAATGAGCAGTTCTTC. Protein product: CASSESWWYNEQFF.

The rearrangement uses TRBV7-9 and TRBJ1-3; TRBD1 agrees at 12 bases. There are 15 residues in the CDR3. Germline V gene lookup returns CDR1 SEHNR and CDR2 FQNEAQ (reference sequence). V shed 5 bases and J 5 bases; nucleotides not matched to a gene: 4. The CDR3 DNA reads TGTGCCAGCAGCCTCGGGACAGGGGGCAGAAACACCATATATTTT. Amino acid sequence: CASSLGTGGRNTIYF.

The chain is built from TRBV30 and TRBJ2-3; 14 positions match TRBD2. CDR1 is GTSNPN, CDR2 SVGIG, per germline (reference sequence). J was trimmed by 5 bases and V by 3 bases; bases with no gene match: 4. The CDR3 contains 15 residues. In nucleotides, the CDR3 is TGTGCCTGGAGGAGACTAGCGGGAGGGGGAGATACGCAGTATTTT. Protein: CAWRRLAGGGDTQYF.